These T cell receptor beta chains were read from a single sample in a study of cytomegalovirus exposure and HLA in healthy donors. Here immunoSEQ multiplex PCR was the method, and the copy in TCRdb shows in-frame clones only, minus some. The sample lists some 120,000 clones, 88% occurring once. The sequencing input was PBMCs. The receptor source for this set is a man younger than 45 in good health and CMV-seronegative. CDR3s include the opening cysteine and the closing phenylalanine or tryptophan. The D gene is left open where the match is weak. Some rows mark clone size as missing; the rest say once, few, many or name a class of expanded clone.

d_call: TRBD1
clone_size: .
v_call: TRBV27
j_call: TRBJ1-5
cdr3_nt: TGTGCCAGCAGATTCTCCGGGACAGGGTCAGTCAATCAGCCCCAGCATTTT
cdr3_aa: CASRFSGTGSVNQPQHF

d_call: .
clone_size: .
v_call: TRBV11-2
j_call: TRBJ2-7
cdr3_nt: TGTGCCAGCAGCCCGGTGCCGGCGGGGAGAATGGGATCGTTGGGCGAGCAGTACTTC
cdr3_aa: CASSPVPAGRMGSLGEQYF

d_call: .
clone_size: .
v_call: TRBV29-1
j_call: TRBJ1-4
cdr3_nt: TGCAGCGTTAAACAGAATAATGAAAAACTGTTTTTT
cdr3_aa: CSVKQNNEKLFF

d_call: TRBD1
clone_size: .
v_call: TRBV5-1
j_call: TRBJ2-7
cdr3_nt: TGCGCCAGCAGCCAGTCCCGGGACAGGGGGCACGAGCAGTACTTC
cdr3_aa: CASSQSRDRGHEQYF

d_call: .
clone_size: .
v_call: TRBV6-5
j_call: TRBJ2-3
cdr3_nt: TGTGCCAGCAGTCTGCCAGGGGCAGATACGCAGTATTTT
cdr3_aa: CASSLPGADTQYF

d_call: .
clone_size: .
v_call: TRBV5-8
j_call: TRBJ2-7
cdr3_nt: TGTGCCAGCAGCTTGGGAATAGGTACCGAGGGAGAGCAGTACTTC
cdr3_aa: CASSLGIGTEGEQYF

d_call: TRBD1
clone_size: .
v_call: TRBV7-2
j_call: TRBJ1-2
cdr3_nt: TGTGCCAGCAGCCTTGGACAGGGGGCAGGTGGCTACACCTTC
cdr3_aa: CASSLGQGAGGYTF

d_call: .
clone_size: .
v_call: TRBV7-9
j_call: TRBJ2-1
cdr3_nt: TGTGCCAGCAGCCCCCGGACCGGAGGAGTAAATGAGCAGTTCTTC
cdr3_aa: CASSPRTGGVNEQFF

d_call: TRBD1
clone_size: few
v_call: TRBV18
j_call: TRBJ1-2
cdr3_nt: TGTGCCAGCTCACCTTTCGAAACCCGGGACAGGGGGAACTATGGCTACACCTTC
cdr3_aa: CASSPFETRDRGNYGYTF

d_call: TRBD1
clone_size: .
v_call: TRBV7-2
j_call: TRBJ1-1
cdr3_nt: TGTGCCAGCAGCTTCACAGGGGGGGCTGGAAATGAAGCTTTCTTT
cdr3_aa: CASSFTGGAGNEAFF

d_call: .
clone_size: .
v_call: TRBV7-3
j_call: TRBJ2-7
cdr3_nt: TGTGCCAGCAGCTTGACTCCTCGCTCCTACGAGCAGTACTTC
cdr3_aa: CASSLTPRSYEQYF

d_call: .
clone_size: .
v_call: TRBV6-5
j_call: TRBJ1-2
cdr3_nt: TGTGCCTCGGGAGGCAACTATGGCTACACCTTC
cdr3_aa: CASGGNYGYTF

d_call: .
clone_size: .
v_call: TRBV4-3
j_call: TRBJ1-4
cdr3_nt: TGCGCCAGCAGCCAAGGTTCGGGAACTAATGAAAAACTGTTTTTT
cdr3_aa: CASSQGSGTNEKLFF

d_call: TRBD2
clone_size: .
v_call: TRBV14
j_call: TRBJ2-7
cdr3_nt: TGTGCCAGCAGCTTGGGGAGGGCGGACGAGCAGTACTTC
cdr3_aa: CASSLGRADEQYF

d_call: .
clone_size: medium-sized
v_call: TRBV4-2
j_call: TRBJ2-6
cdr3_nt: TGTGCCAGCAGCCAAGAGAAGGGGACTGGGGCCAACGTCCTGACTTTC
cdr3_aa: CASSQEKGTGANVLTF

d_call: .
clone_size: .
v_call: TRBV7-9
j_call: TRBJ1-2
cdr3_nt: TGTGCCAGCAGCTTAGGCACCGTGGCTGACTACACCTTC
cdr3_aa: CASSLGTVADYTF

d_call: TRBD2
clone_size: once
v_call: TRBV19
j_call: TRBJ2-5
cdr3_nt: TGTGCCACCGGGGGGCTAGCGGGAGGGCAGGAGACCCAGTACTTC
cdr3_aa: CATGGLAGGQETQYF

d_call: .
clone_size: once
v_call: TRBV6-5
j_call: TRBJ2-7
cdr3_nt: TGTGCCAGCAGTTTCGGGAGAAGATACGAGCAGTACTTC
cdr3_aa: CASSFGRRYEQYF

d_call: .
clone_size: .
v_call: TRBV10-2
j_call: TRBJ1-1
cdr3_nt: TGCGCCAGCACCCCGGGGACTGAAGCTTTCTTT
cdr3_aa: CASTPGTEAFF

d_call: .
clone_size: .
v_call: TRBV9
j_call: TRBJ1-5
cdr3_nt: TGTGCCAGCAGCTGGGGGGGAAGCAATCAGCCCCAGCATTTT
cdr3_aa: CASSWGGSNQPQHF

d_call: TRBD2
clone_size: .
v_call: TRBV11-2
j_call: TRBJ2-1
cdr3_nt: TGTGCCAGCAGCTTTGGTAGCGGGATTTTCTATGAGCAGTTCTTC
cdr3_aa: CASSFGSGIFYEQFF

d_call: TRBD1
clone_size: .
v_call: TRBV9
j_call: TRBJ1-1
cdr3_nt: TGTGCCAGCAGCGTGGGACAGGGTCGCACTGAAGCTTTCTTT
cdr3_aa: CASSVGQGRTEAFF

d_call: .
clone_size: .
v_call: TRBV2
j_call: TRBJ2-7
cdr3_nt: TGTGCCAGCAGTGTACTGGGTAGGGGAAGGTTTTCCTACGAGCAGTACTTC
cdr3_aa: CASSVLGRGRFSYEQYF

d_call: TRBD2
clone_size: .
v_call: TRBV30
j_call: TRBJ2-1
cdr3_nt: TGTGCCTGGATGGGAGGGTCCAACCCCCATGAGCAGTTCTTC
cdr3_aa: CAWMGGSNPHEQFF